This entry is about one TCR beta chain. This sample is part of a study of blood T cell repertoires in COVID-19. Study information: Material from acute and convalescent COVID-19 was sourced from the United States, Italy and Spain. T cells, B-cell-depleted T cells, or PBMCs supplied cDNA or gDNA.

The CDR3 length is 12 residues. Per the germline V gene, CDR1 is MDHEN and CDR2 is SYDVKM. Trimming took 4 bases from V and 12 from J; bases not matched to a gene: 4. Residents of over 20 US areas, aged about 18 to 95 years, made up the participants. Only in-frame clones appear in the TCRdb table, and some are missing; sequencing was by immunoSEQ multiplex PCR. The profile covers around 300,000 clones, with around 90% appearing a single time and around 4.3% taken by the ten largest. The J gene is TRBJ2-1, the V gene TRBV28; 9 nucleotides align to TRBD1. What was sequenced was PBMCs or T cells enriched from blood (not recorded which). The TCR originated in a woman under 30 with acute COVID-19. CDR3 nucleotides: TGTGCCAGCAGTTCGGGGACAGGGTCGCAGTTCTTC. Translation: CASSSGTGSQFF.